This TCR beta chain is from a study of blood T cells in healthy people across ages. Findings and caveats of the study: When one million T cells were used, diversity estimates were thought to be underestimates.

Sample-barcoded 5' priming and a J-beta primer mix drove a second PCR of roughly 6 to 12 cycles. The authors tagged each cDNA molecule using a template-switch adaptor with 12 random nucleotides. Each CDR3 protein is one row after TCRdb ran MiXCR on the 5' RACE reads. The repertoire has hundreds of thousands of distinct CDR3 sequences, approximately 53% of them found once; the top ten carry 20% to 30%. Donors each provided ten milliliters of peripheral blood. Regarding this clonotype: Antigen unknown.

This CDR3 comprises 15 residues. J gave up 4 bases and V 3 bases, and 6 bases lay outside the gene matches. Looked up from germline, CDR1 is KGHSH and CDR2 is LQKENI. The sequenced sample was blood. The rearrangement uses TRBV18 and TRBJ2-5; 9 bases agree with TRBD2. The receptor comes from a man between 35 and 55 years old in good health. CDR3 loop: CASSPSGSVLETQYF. CDR3 nucleotides: TGTGCCAGCTCACCTAGCGGGAGTGTTTTAGAGACCCAGTACTTC.